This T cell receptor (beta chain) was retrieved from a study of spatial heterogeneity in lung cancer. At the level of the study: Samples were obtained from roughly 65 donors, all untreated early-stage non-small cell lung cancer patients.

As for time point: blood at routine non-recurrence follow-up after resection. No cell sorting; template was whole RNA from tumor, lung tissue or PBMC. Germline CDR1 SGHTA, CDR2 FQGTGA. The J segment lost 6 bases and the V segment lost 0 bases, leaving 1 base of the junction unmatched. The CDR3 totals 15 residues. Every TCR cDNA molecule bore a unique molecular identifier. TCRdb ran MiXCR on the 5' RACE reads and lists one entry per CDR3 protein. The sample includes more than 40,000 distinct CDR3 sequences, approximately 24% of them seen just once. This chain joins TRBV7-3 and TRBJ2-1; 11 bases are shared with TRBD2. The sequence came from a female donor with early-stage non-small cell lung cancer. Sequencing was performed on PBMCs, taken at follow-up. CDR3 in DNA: TGTGCCAGCAGCTTAACTAGCGGGAGGGCCAATGAGCAGTTCTTC. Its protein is CASSLTSGRANEQFF.